This entry concerns a single TCR beta chain. The target antigen is unknown. These data come from a study of shared clonotypes between healthy human individuals. Authors' data handling: ImmunoSEQ output lacked quality scores and full-length reads, limiting matched filtering. Sequenced by immunoSEQ multiplex PCR; TCRdb stores in-frame clones only, minus some. The V and J calls and clone size were taken over from that table, and D and trimming were inferred from the DNA. In the table there are roughly 2,300,000 clones, 92% of which are singletons. CDR3 length equals 11 residues. CDR1 is SNHLY and CDR2 is FYNNEI in the germline V gene. V was trimmed by 8 bases and J by 12 bases, leaving 16 bases between them. Findings and caveats of the study: Non-shared clonotypes displayed generation probabilities falling below those of clonotypes present in all four donors. Despite large depth, sorted-subset datasets appeared incompletely sequenced.

V and J are TRBV2 and TRBJ2-5, with TRBD2 as a possible D gene (5 bases). The TCR comes from a man in his late teens or twenties in good health. Some clones in this sample may be carry-over from other donors' samples. Sequencing was done on a sample of naive CD4+ T cells from PBMCs. Subset described: CD45RA+ positively selected. This CDR3 is CASPSELGEYF. CDR3 sequence (DNA): TGTGCCAGCCCCTCTGAGTTGGGAGAGTACTTC. The variable domain in full, with the rest retrieved from reference TRBV2 and TRBJ2-5, is EPEVTQTPSHQVTQMGQEVILRCVPISNHLYFYWYRQILGQKVEFLVSFYNNEISEKSEIFDDQFSVERPDGSNFTLKIRSTKLEDSAMYFCASPSELGEYFGPGTRLLVL.